The 23 T cell receptor beta chains below come from one sample, sequenced in a study of blood T cell repertoires in COVID-19 (dated by TCRdb to about 2020). Preparation of the library involved the immunoSEQ multiplex PCR assay. The immuneACCESS repertoire file appears here via TCRdb, limited to in-frame rearrangements. These files lack a portion of the clones; in checked studies, under half of the deficit traces to unresolved V genes, and the cause of the others is not known. For this sample there are about 260,000 clones; approximately 88% appear just once. The ten largest account for 0.95% to 1.5% of the sample. The material sequenced was PBMCs or T cells enriched from blood (not recorded which). The receptors derive from a woman in her thirties or forties with acute COVID-19.

This chain joins TRBV7-9 and TRBJ1-6; D might be TRBD1 (6 bases). This CDR3 has 13 residues. The germline V gene has CDR1 SEHNR and CDR2 FQNEAQ (reference sequence). V lost 7 bases, J lost 9 bases, and 13 bases lay in between. CDR3 region: CASKAGDGSPLHF. The DNA of the CDR3 is TGTGCCAGCAAGGCAGGGGATGGTTCACCCCTCCACTTT.

In the case of this clone: As the CDR3 is not closed by the conserved phenylalanine or tryptophan, this likely results from a read error. The DNA is left out, because the CDR3 cannot be placed on it with certainty; the CDR3 is given as TCRdb lists it. The V and J genes are TRBV7-2 and TRBJ2-7; the table's D call TRBD1 went unverified against the DNA. The CDR3 contains 8 residues when both ends are counted. Germline V CDR1 and CDR2: SGHTA, FQGNSA. CDR3 amino acids: CASSDVRT.

V gene TRBV19 combines with J gene TRBJ1-3, with 7 bases aligning to TRBD1. The length of the CDR3 is 14 residues. J gave up 1 base and V 6 bases, and 3 bases lay outside the gene matches. The V gene's germline CDR1 is LNHDA and CDR2 SQIVND (reference sequence). CDR3 amino acids: CASSIRGSGNTIYF. In DNA form, the CDR3 reads TGTGCCAGTAGCATCAGGGGGTCTGGAAACACCATATATTTT.

This chain connects TRBV7-9 to TRBJ2-3; 7 bases are shared with TRBD2. V lost 5 bases, J lost 0 bases, and 8 bases stayed unmatched. In germline, CDR1 is SEHNR, CDR2 FQNEAQ (reference sequence). The CDR3 spans 16 residues. CDR3 bases: TGTGCCAGCAGCCTGTTAGCGGGTATTAGCACAGATACGCAGTATTTT. It encodes CASSLLAGISTDTQYF.

This chain uses TRBV24-1 with TRBJ2-1; D might be TRBD2 (6 bases). The CDR3 length is 16 residues. V was clipped by 6 bases and J by 0 bases, with 14 bases between them. Looked up from germline, CDR1 is KGHDR and CDR2 is SFDVKD. CDR3 nucleotide sequence: TGTGCCACCAGTTCATTTCGGGAGAGCTCCTACAATGAGCAGTTCTTC. This gives the protein CATSSFRESSYNEQFF.

The chain couples TRBV27 to TRBJ1-2, with TRBD1 as a possible D gene (5 bases). Germline V gene lookup returns CDR1 MNHEY and CDR2 SMNVEV (reference sequence). This CDR3 spans 13 amino acids. The V and J ends lost 2 bases and 6 bases respectively, with 10 bases between them. The CDR3 spells CASSLVQGHGYTF. The CDR3 DNA sequence: TGTGCCAGCAGTTTAGTCCAGGGTCATGGCTACACCTTC.

The V gene is TRBV19, the J gene TRBJ1-5; TRBD1 matches 10 bases. The germline CDR1 and CDR2 sequences are LNHDA and SQIVND (reference sequence). This CDR3 spans 15 amino acids. Unmatched junction bases numbered 7, after V lost 5 bases and J lost 6 bases. Here the CDR3 reads CASSAQTGGGQPQHF. The CDR3 DNA is TGTGCCAGTAGTGCCCAGACAGGGGGCGGTCAGCCCCAGCATTTT. Looking up the rest from reference TRBV19 and TRBJ1-5 gives the full variable domain: DGGITQSPKYLFRKEGQNVTLSCEQNLNHDAMYWYRQDPGQGLRLIYYSQIVNDFQKGDIAEGYSVSREKKESFPLTVTSAQKNPTAFYLCASSAQTGGGQPQHFGDGTRLSIL.

A few counts support this clone. The rearrangement links TRBV28 to TRBJ1-4; D might be TRBD1 (6 bases). V lost 3 bases to trimming and J lost 6 bases, with 14 bases between them. Germline CDR1 is MDHEN and CDR2 is SYDVKM. The CDR3 contains 15 residues. Here the CDR3 DNA reads TGTGCCAGCAGTTTGCAAACACCAGGGGATGAAAAACTGTTTTTT. This encodes CASSLQTPGDEKLFF.

The chain has TRBV27 and TRBJ1-4, with 10 bases matching TRBD1. With V trimmed by 5 bases and J by 4 bases, 16 bases remained unmatched. Germline V gene lookup returns CDR1 MNHEY and CDR2 SMNVEV (reference sequence). The CDR3 is 19 amino acids. In DNA form, the CDR3 reads TGTGCCAGCAGTCCATCACCGGGACAGGGGAGGGCTCTTAATGAAAAACTGTTTTTT. Protein: CASSPSPGQGRALNEKLFF.

This CDR3 reads CASSLTGGYSPLHF. DNA for the CDR3: TGTGCCAGCAGCCTTACAGGGGGGTATTCACCCCTCCACTTT. The gene calls are TRBV7-8 and TRBJ1-6; the match to TRBD1 covers 8 bases. The V gene's germline CDR1 is SGHVS and CDR2 FQNEAQ. CDR3 length: 14 residues. Trimming removed 5 bases from V and 8 bases from J; junction bases left unmatched: 5.

The V gene is TRBV24-1, the J gene TRBJ2-1; 8 positions match TRBD2. V gave up 4 bases and J gave up 8 bases; unmatched junction bases: 12. This CDR3 has 16 amino acids. From germline, CDR1 is KGHDR and CDR2 SFDVKD. The CDR3 sequence is CATSEAAGGILDEQFF. In DNA, the CDR3 is TGTGCCACCAGTGAGGCTGCGGGAGGAATTCTGGATGAGCAGTTCTTC.

The table lists this clone with a few counts. The gene calls are TRBV4-1 and TRBJ1-1; 8 bases match TRBD1. CDR1 and CDR2 (germline): MGHRA, YSYEKL. The CDR3 is 17 amino acids. The junction had 14 bases not matched to a gene; V was cut back by 1 base and J by 7 bases. DNA for the CDR3: TGCGCCAGCAGCCAAGGTCGGGCAGGGGGCTTGAACTTTGAAGCTTTCTTT. Translation: CASSQGRAGGLNFEAFF.

V and J are TRBV24-1 and TRBJ1-1, with TRBD1 matching over 7 bases. Germline-derived CDR1 and CDR2 are KGHDR and SFDVKD. The CDR3 sequence is 13 residues long. Unmatched junction bases numbered 7, after V lost 2 bases and J lost 11 bases. DNA of the CDR3: TGTGCCACCAGTGATTCTTACAGGGGCCCGGCTTTCTTT. It codes for CATSDSYRGPAFF.

The V and J genes are TRBV7-3 and TRBJ2-3; 8 nucleotides match TRBD2. Germline CDR1 and CDR2: SGHTA and FQGTGA. The CDR3 spans 14 residues. The V and J ends lost 5 bases and 3 bases, in that order; junction bases with no gene match: 4. The CDR3 nucleotides are TGTGCCAGCAGCCCGGGACTAGGAACAGATACGCAGTATTTT. Its translation: CASSPGLGTDTQYF. Full variable domain (rest looked up from reference TRBV7-3 and TRBJ2-3): GAGVSQTPSNKVTEKGKYVELRCDPISGHTALYWYRQSLGQGPEFLIYFQGTGAADDSGLPNDRFFAVRPEGSVSTLKIQRTERGDSAVYLCASSPGLGTDTQYFGPGTRLTVL.

The chain recombines TRBV28 with TRBJ2-2; D is perhaps TRBD2 (6 bases). Germline CDR1 is MDHEN and CDR2 is SYDVKM. CDR3 length: 16 residues. Between the trimmed V and J ends, which lost 6 bases and 5 bases, there was a span of 19 bases. CDR3 coding DNA: TGTGCCAGCAGCTTACTAGCCCTCCAAACGACCGGGGAGCTGTTTTTT. This encodes CASSLLALQTTGELFF.

The V call is TRBV30, the J call TRBJ1-1; no clear D gene. CDR3 size: 13 residues. V dropped 2 bases and J dropped 1 base, with 8 bases sitting between them. CDR1 and CDR2 from the germline V gene are GTSNPN and SVGIG (reference sequence). The CDR3, as DNA: TGTGCCTGGAGTCGAGGGCCGAACACTGAAGCTTTCTTT. It specifies CAWSRGPNTEAFF.

This sequence joins TRBV19 and TRBJ2-1; 9 nucleotides match TRBD2. V shed 1 base, J shed 0 bases, and the junction held 1 base outside the gene matches. The CDR3 runs 16 residues. Germline V gene sequence: CDR1 LNHDA, CDR2 SQIVND (reference sequence). The CDR3 bases are TGTGCCAGTAGTATAGGCGGGAGGGGCTCCTACAATGAGCAGTTCTTC. As protein: CASSIGGRGSYNEQFF.

The chain recombines TRBV18 with TRBJ2-3; 10 bases fit TRBD2. Per germline, CDR1 KGHSH and CDR2 LQKENI. V gave up 5 bases and J gave up 2 bases; unmatched junction bases: 7. There are 16 residues in the CDR3. The CDR3 nucleotides read TGTGCCAGCTCAACCGGTAGCGGGGGGATCACAGATACGCAGTATTTT. As protein: CASSTGSGGITDTQYF. The entire variable domain, with the rest obtained from reference TRBV18 and TRBJ2-3, is as follows: NAGVMQNPRHLVRRRGQEARLRCSPMKGHSHVYWYRQLPEEGLKFMVYLQKENIIDESGMPKERFSAEFPKEGPSILRIQQVVRGDSAAYFCASSTGSGGITDTQYFGPGTRLTVL.

CDR3 nucleotide sequence: TGTGCCAGCGGTGGACAGGGGGCTGGCAATCAGCCCCAGCATTTT. Protein product: CASGGQGAGNQPQHF. This chain connects TRBV2 to TRBJ1-5; 11 nucleotides line up with TRBD1. The germline CDR1 and CDR2 sequences are SNHLY and FYNNEI. J was trimmed by 2 bases and V by 8 bases; bases with no gene match: 5. The CDR3 totals 15 residues.

This chain connects TRBV6-5 to TRBJ1-2; TRBD1 aligns across 8 bases. V dropped 10 bases and J dropped 4; count of bases not matched to a gene: 11. This CDR3 contains 14 residues. Germline V gives CDR1 MNHEY, CDR2 SVGAGI. CDR3 nucleotides: TGTGCCACTACACACGGACAGGGCTTCTATGGCTACACCTTC. It translates to CATTHGQGFYGYTF.

The V call is TRBV6-5, the J call TRBJ1-2; D is unclear. Trimming took off 0 bases at V and 5 bases at J, with 10 bases between the two ends. CDR3 length: 14 amino acids. The germline V gene has CDR1 MNHEY and CDR2 SVGAGI. This chain's CDR3 is CASSYSSSAYGYTF. CDR3 nucleotides: TGTGCCAGCAGTTACTCGAGTAGTGCATATGGCTACACCTTC.

This sequence joins TRBV5-1 and TRBJ2-4, with TRBD1 matching over 9 bases. V gave up 4 bases and J gave up 7 bases; unmatched junction bases: 24. CDR3 size: 20 residues. Germline CDR1 SGHRS, CDR2 YFSETQ. CDR3 loop: CASSHSPSDRGQGVRNIQYF. The CDR3 bases are TGCGCCAGCAGCCACAGCCCATCGGACAGGGGACAAGGAGTCAGGAACATTCAGTACTTC.

The chain recombines TRBV20-1 with TRBJ1-2, with D possibly being TRBD1 (6 bases). This CDR3 is built from 17 residues. The V gene lost 3 bases and the J gene lost 3 bases, with 23 bases spanning the gap. Germline CDR1 reads DFQATT; CDR2 reads SNEGSKA (reference sequence). CDR3 protein: CSASELIGKGVYYGYTF. For the CDR3, the DNA is TGCAGTGCTAGTGAACTGATCGGAAAGGGGGTTTACTATGGCTACACCTTC.